This is a list of T cell receptor beta chains from one sample in a study of CD8+ T cells in alopecia areata. Data came from immunoSEQ multiplex PCR; TCRdb stores just in-frame clones and leaves some out. The table has about 210,000 clones, under 60% seen once; the top ten hold about 1.4%. The sequencing used CD4+ T cells sorted from blood, collected at week 4, from a patient treated with tofacitinib. The receptor set was obtained from a human donor with alopecia areata. CDR3s include the opening cysteine and the closing phenylalanine or tryptophan. Each record gives: CDR3 protein, V gene, J gene, D gene. A D gene is named only where the DNA matches it firmly.

cdr3_aa: CASSPGTVLNKGYTF
v_call: TRBV9
j_call: TRBJ1-2
d_call: NA

cdr3_aa: CASSTIQSYEQYF
v_call: TRBV2
j_call: TRBJ2-7
d_call: NA

cdr3_aa: CASSYDRNGNIQYF
v_call: TRBV7-2
j_call: TRBJ2-4
d_call: NA

cdr3_aa: CSVRQGPTNTEAFF
v_call: TRBV29-1
j_call: TRBJ1-1
d_call: TRBD1

cdr3_aa: CASTRGGNYGYTF
v_call: TRBV14
j_call: TRBJ1-2
d_call: NA

cdr3_aa: CASSPRHTGELFF
v_call: TRBV7-2
j_call: TRBJ2-2
d_call: NA

cdr3_aa: CATSRAGDEQFF
v_call: TRBV15
j_call: TRBJ2-1
d_call: NA

cdr3_aa: CAWSLPTGGGYYGYTF
v_call: TRBV30
j_call: TRBJ1-2
d_call: TRBD1

cdr3_aa: CASSTGQGPDWDQETF
v_call: TRBV2
j_call: TRBJ1-2
d_call: NA

cdr3_aa: CASSQDREDTEAFF
v_call: TRBV4-3
j_call: TRBJ1-1
d_call: NA

cdr3_aa: CASSLGSSYEQYF
v_call: TRBV6-5
j_call: TRBJ2-7
d_call: NA

cdr3_aa: CSVEAFTDTQYF
v_call: TRBV29-1
j_call: TRBJ2-3
d_call: NA

cdr3_aa: CSVDPPDRGQETQYF
v_call: TRBV29-1
j_call: TRBJ2-5
d_call: TRBD1

cdr3_aa: CASSSQANTEAFF
v_call: TRBV6-6
j_call: TRBJ1-1
d_call: NA

cdr3_aa: CSVVTGALGEKLFF
v_call: TRBV29-1
j_call: TRBJ1-4
d_call: NA

cdr3_aa: CASSVSIGSYTF
v_call: TRBV9
j_call: TRBJ1-2
d_call: NA

cdr3_aa: CASSVGTPSYEQYF
v_call: TRBV5-4
j_call: TRBJ2-7
d_call: NA

cdr3_aa: CASKGNRGVGYF
v_call: TRBV6-1
j_call: TRBJ2-5
d_call: NA

cdr3_aa: CASSAGLGTNEKLFF
v_call: TRBV5-6
j_call: TRBJ1-4
d_call: NA

cdr3_aa: CASSQRDGIGGYTF
v_call: TRBV4-3
j_call: TRBJ1-2
d_call: NA

cdr3_aa: CASTRAGEETQYF
v_call: TRBV6-1
j_call: TRBJ2-5
d_call: TRBD2

cdr3_aa: CASSQDWKRNEQFF
v_call: TRBV4-3
j_call: TRBJ2-1
d_call: NA

cdr3_aa: CATSRERDRANTEAFF
v_call: TRBV15
j_call: TRBJ1-1
d_call: TRBD1

cdr3_aa: CAWSGGNTIYF
v_call: TRBV30
j_call: TRBJ1-3
d_call: NA

cdr3_aa: CASSPPLSTDTQYF
v_call: TRBV5-1
j_call: TRBJ2-3
d_call: NA

cdr3_aa: CASSLPGQGSYEQYF
v_call: TRBV5-6
j_call: TRBJ2-7
d_call: TRBD1

cdr3_aa: CASSLAGPSRTDTQYF
v_call: TRBV28
j_call: TRBJ2-3
d_call: NA

cdr3_aa: CAWSDGGGSTDTQYF
v_call: TRBV30
j_call: TRBJ2-3
d_call: NA

cdr3_aa: CASRPGTIPNNEQFF
v_call: TRBV2
j_call: TRBJ2-1
d_call: NA

cdr3_aa: CASRPQGAANNEQFF
v_call: TRBV19
j_call: TRBJ2-1
d_call: TRBD1

cdr3_aa: CASSFLAGGSTDTQYF
v_call: TRBV5-1
j_call: TRBJ2-3
d_call: TRBD2

cdr3_aa: CASSYSTGDQPQHF
v_call: TRBV6-5
j_call: TRBJ1-5
d_call: TRBD1

cdr3_aa: CSVGLAGGPGNEQYF
v_call: TRBV29-1
j_call: TRBJ2-7
d_call: TRBD2

cdr3_aa: CASRRETRGQGNTGELFF
v_call: TRBV2
j_call: TRBJ2-2
d_call: TRBD1

cdr3_aa: CASSGPRSPLHF
v_call: TRBV9
j_call: TRBJ1-6
d_call: NA

cdr3_aa: CASSLELSGANVLTF
v_call: TRBV5-1
j_call: TRBJ2-6
d_call: NA

cdr3_aa: CASSPNDRGTDTQYF
v_call: TRBV7-2
j_call: TRBJ2-3
d_call: TRBD1

cdr3_aa: CASSQGKNTEAFF
v_call: TRBV14
j_call: TRBJ1-1
d_call: NA

cdr3_aa: CASSLTAFNNSPLHF
v_call: TRBV7-9
j_call: TRBJ1-6
d_call: NA

cdr3_aa: CSVDAGVVGTDTQYF
v_call: TRBV29-1
j_call: TRBJ2-3
d_call: NA

cdr3_aa: CSARLGETQYF
v_call: TRBV20-1
j_call: TRBJ2-5
d_call: NA

cdr3_aa: CASSDRPPYEQYF
v_call: TRBV5-1
j_call: NA
d_call: NA

cdr3_aa: CASSRTENTEAFF
v_call: TRBV6-5
j_call: TRBJ1-1
d_call: NA

cdr3_aa: CASSLGPGPGGYTF
v_call: TRBV5-1
j_call: TRBJ1-2
d_call: NA

cdr3_aa: CASSVEGLWANEQFF
v_call: TRBV25-1
j_call: TRBJ2-1
d_call: NA

cdr3_aa: CASSLVGRNTEAFF
v_call: TRBV7-2
j_call: TRBJ1-1
d_call: NA

cdr3_aa: CASSLPLGEKLFF
v_call: TRBV7-9
j_call: TRBJ1-4
d_call: NA

cdr3_aa: CASSSRTSGGRYEQYF
v_call: TRBV7-2
j_call: TRBJ2-7
d_call: TRBD2

cdr3_aa: CAWSGLSNEKLFF
v_call: TRBV30
j_call: TRBJ1-4
d_call: NA

cdr3_aa: CASSVLQAVETQYF
v_call: TRBV11-1
j_call: TRBJ2-5
d_call: NA